The sequence of this T cell receptor (beta chain) was determined in a study of T-cell memory formation after mild COVID-19. Whole-study results and caveats: CD4+ bias marked clones expanding day 15 to 37, unlike balanced contracting clones.

Using constant-segment primers, 5'RACE produced TCR alpha and TCR beta cDNA libraries carrying sample barcodes and UMIs. TCRdb fed the 5' RACE reads into MiXCR, producing one record per CDR3 protein. The sample shows about 350,000 distinct CDR3 sequences, approximately 29% of them seen only once. As to this clonotype: What it binds is unknown.

The V and J ends lost 5 bases and 7 bases, in that order; junction bases with no gene match: 6. From germline, CDR1 is DFQATT and CDR2 SNEGSKA (reference sequence). CDR3 length: 13 residues. Input material: PBMCs or a T cell subset sorted from them (not recorded which). This receptor was obtained from an adult woman who had mild COVID-19 (a few samples of this study predate the infection). Cell type and time point are not known. The rearrangement links TRBV20-1 to TRBJ1-5, with TRBD1 matching 9 bases. Here the CDR3 reads CSARTGVRQPQHF. As DNA, the CDR3 is TGCAGTGCTCGGACAGGGGTTCGGCAGCCCCAGCATTTT.